The following is a TCR beta chain sequence with its context. The antigen remains undetermined. Under the authors' procedure: ImmunoSEQ junction-only sequences lacked quality scores, so their filtering differed. Sequenced by immunoSEQ multiplex PCR; TCRdb stores in-frame clones only, minus some. V, J and clone size derive from that table, while D and trimming were established from the DNA sequence. This sample carries 600,000 to 750,000 clones, 72% of them seen once, and the ten largest clones take more than 1.5%. These data originate in a study of shared clonotypes between healthy human individuals. General observations from the study: The sampled material consisted only of blood, and tissue repertoires are likely to differ.

The CDR3 runs 15 residues. Germline-derived CDR1 and CDR2 are MDHEN and SYDVKM. With 5 bases removed from V and 4 bases from J, the gap between germline ends came to 18 bases. This rearrangement joins TRBV28 to TRBJ2-7, with D possibly matching TRBD1 (5 bases). The receptor was derived from a young woman in good health. The sample comprised memory CD4+ T cells sorted from blood. Subset defined: CD45RA-negative fraction. The CDR3 region has the DNA TGTGCCAGCAGTCCCTACCGAGGCAGGGTATACGAGCAGTACTTC. It yields the protein CASSPYRGRVYEQYF.